The source of this T cell receptor (beta chain) is a study of blood T cell repertoires in COVID-19. Study details: Sources were T cells, B-cell-depleted T cells, or PBMCs; the material itself was cDNA or gDNA.

Libraries were prepared by immunoSEQ multiplex PCR; TCRdb keeps only in-frame clonotypes and omits some of them. The data hold roughly 28,000 clones, with 89% observed a single time. This CDR3 comprises 13 residues. Germline values: CDR1 KGHSH, CDR2 LQKENI. V trimming: 8 bases; J trimming: 4 bases; junction bases outside the gene matches: 2. This TCR was recovered from a human donor with acute or convalescent COVID-19. The donor label of this sample is uncertain. Sequencing used peripheral blood. The J gene is TRBJ1-4, the V gene TRBV18; 9 nucleotides agree with TRBD1. CDR3 region: CASQTGGNEKLFF. The CDR3 DNA sequence: TGTGCCAGCCAGACAGGGGGTAATGAAAAACTGTTTTTT. Supplemented by reference TRBV18 and TRBJ1-4, the full variable domain reads NAGVMQNPRHLVRRRGQEARLRCSPMKGHSHVYWYRQLPEEGLKFMVYLQKENIIDESGMPKERFSAEFPKEGPSILRIQQVVRGDSAAYFCASQTGGNEKLFFGSGTQLSVL.